The 7 T cell receptor beta chains in this list originate from one sample, sequenced in a study of CD8+ T cells in alopecia areata. The treatment was: oral pan-JAK inhibitor, 5-10 mg twice daily. As the sequencing template, cDNA was produced by extracting RNA and reverse transcribing it. Data came from immunoSEQ multiplex PCR; TCRdb stores just in-frame clones and leaves some out. Among 95,000 to 100,000 clones listed, 60% were seen once. The sample in question was CD8+ T cells sorted from blood, obtained at roughly week 55, from a patient treated with tofacitinib. These receptors originate from a human donor with alopecia areata.

This clone was seen more than once but under ten times. The CDR3 coding sequence is TGTGCCAGCAGCTTTCCACAAGGGCGCACTGAAGCTTTCTTT. Its translation: CASSFPQGRTEAFF. The V and J genes are TRBV7-9 and TRBJ1-1, with D hard to call. This CDR3 is built from 14 residues. The V gene lost 3 bases and the J gene lost 4 bases, with 12 bases spanning the gap. Germline CDR1 reads SEHNR; CDR2 reads FQNEAQ (reference sequence).

This clone occurred a few times. The V gene is TRBV7-9, the J gene TRBJ2-5; D is unresolved. From germline, CDR1 is SEHNR and CDR2 FQNEAQ (reference sequence). This CDR3 region has 14 residues. V shed 3 bases and J shed 2 bases, with 10 bases lying between them. As DNA, the CDR3 is TGTGCCAGCAGCTTGGCGGCCGCACAAGAGACCCAGTACTTC. Translating gives CASSLAAAQETQYF.

In the case of this clone: This sample includes further DNA sequences coding for the same CDR3. The genes are TRBV29-1 and TRBJ2-3, with TRBD1 matching 9 bases. V shed 6 bases, J shed 0 bases, and the junction held 7 bases outside the gene matches. CDR3 length: 15 residues. Per the germline V gene, CDR1 is SQVTM and CDR2 is ANQGSEA. This CDR3 reads CSVDPGQGSTDTQYF. The CDR3 nucleotides are TGCAGCGTAGACCCGGGACAGGGAAGCACAGATACGCAGTATTTT.

V gene TRBV9 combines with J gene TRBJ2-3; D not resolved. V lost 0 bases and J 3 bases, leaving 5 bases between the germline ends. The germline V gene encodes CDR1 SGDLS and CDR2 YYNGEE. The CDR3 totals 13 residues. CDR3 sequence (DNA): TGTGCCAGCAGCGTAGCTCGAACAGATACGCAGTATTTT. This sequence encodes CASSVARTDTQYF.

This chain uses TRBV7-9 with TRBJ2-1, with D possibly matching TRBD1 (6 bases). CDR1 is SEHNR, CDR2 FQNEAQ, per germline (reference sequence). V dropped 1 base and J dropped 1 base, with 11 bases sitting between them. The CDR3 is 16 residues long. The CDR3 DNA reads as TGTGCCAGCAGCTTAGGACTACAGGGATCCTACAATGAGCAGTTCTTC. Protein sequence: CASSLGLQGSYNEQFF.

The chain uses TRBV5-6 and TRBJ2-3; TRBD1 is a possible D gene (5 bases). The CDR3 has 13 residues. Germline V gene sequence: CDR1 SGHDT, CDR2 YYEEEE. Trimming stripped 4 bases from V and 4 bases from J, with 10 bases between. CDR3 DNA: TGTGCCAGCAGCCCGGACATTCCAGATACGCAGTATTTT. This sequence encodes CASSPDIPDTQYF.

The CDR3, as DNA: TGCAGCGTTGAAGGGGGGGAGAAGACCACTCTCTACGAGCAGTACTTC. It specifies CSVEGGEKTTLYEQYF. This sequence joins TRBV29-1 and TRBJ2-7, with TRBD2 as a possible D gene (6 bases). The CDR3 is made up of 16 amino acids. CDR1 and CDR2 (germline): SQVTM, ANQGSEA. V lost 1 base and J lost 3, with 19 bases in between.